A selection of T cell receptor beta chains follows, all from one sample in a study of PD-L1 blockade in urothelial cancer. TCRdb's table, derived via immunoSEQ multiplex PCR, lists solely in-frame clones and lacks some. The sample has 100,000 to 150,000 clones; 86% are singletons. Material: PBMCs, obtained around atezolizumab (anti-PD-L1) treatment. The receptor set was obtained from a man in his forties or fifties with urothelial cancer. Each CDR3 is given with its conserved first and last residue. D genes are given only for firm matches. Size tells how often a clone was seen (once, few, many) or the class of an expanded clone, and some rows leave it out.

>TRBJ2-3|12|TRBV6-5|-|-
TGTGCCAGCAGTTACTCCGGGGATACGCAGTATTTT
CASSYSGDTQYF
>TRBJ2-7|13|TRBV7-2|-|-
TGTGCCAGCAGCTATAACCCCTACGGCGAGCAGTACTTC
CASSYNPYGEQYF
>TRBJ1-3|13|TRBV9|-|-
TGTGCCAGCGGGGATACAGGGAGAACCACCATATATTTT
CASGDTGRTTIYF
>TRBJ2-1|13|TRBV27|-|TRBD1
TGTGCCAGTAGACAGGGATCCTACAATGAGCAGTTCTTC
CASRQGSYNEQFF
>TRBJ1-5|15|TRBV30|-|TRBD1
TGTGCCTGGAGGGGACAGGGGGAAAGCAATCAGCCCCAGCATTTT
CAWRGQGESNQPQHF
>TRBJ2-3|13|TRBV6-1|-|-
TGTGCCAGCAATTCCGGAGGTGGGGATACGCAGTATTTT
CASNSGGGDTQYF
>TRBJ2-1|15|TRBV10-3|-|TRBD2
TGTGCCATCAGTGAATTAGCGGGAGCGAGGAATGAGCAGTTCTTC
CAISELAGARNEQFF
>TRBJ1-2|14|TRBV7-9|few|-
TGTGCCAGCAGCTTAACAGGTCTTGACTATGGCTACACCTTC
CASSLTGLDYGYTF
>TRBJ2-5|14|TRBV7-9|once|TRBD1
TGTGCCAGCAGCTCGACAGGGTATAGTGAGACCCAGTACTTC
CASSSTGYSETQYF
>TRBJ2-7|13|TRBV5-4|-|-
TGTGCCGCAGGCTCCGGGGGTCTCTACGAGCAGTACTTC
CAAGSGGLYEQYF
>TRBJ2-7|13|TRBV28|-|TRBD2
TGTGCCAGCACCCCAGGGTCTAGCGGCGAGCAGTACTTC
CASTPGSSGEQYF
>TRBJ1-4|14|TRBV27|once|-
TGTGCCAGCAGTCGGAGGCTGGAGAATGAAAAACTGTTTTTT
CASSRRLENEKLFF
>TRBJ2-2|15|TRBV9|-|-
TGTGCCAGCAGCGTAGGCAGGGTATACACCGGGGAGCTGTTTTTT
CASSVGRVYTGELFF
>TRBJ2-7|14|TRBV18|once|TRBD2
TGTGCCAGCTCACAGTTGTCTGGGAGGGGCGAGCAGTACTTC
CASSQLSGRGEQYF
>TRBJ1-2|12|TRBV30|-|TRBD1
TGTGCCTCCTTCCGGGACAGCTATGGCTACACCTTC
CASFRDSYGYTF
>TRBJ2-7|15|TRBV27|once|TRBD1
TGTGCCAGCAGATCGGACAGGGTTAGCTCCTACGAGCAGTACTTC
CASRSDRVSSYEQYF
>TRBJ2-7|15|TRBV4-2|-|TRBD2
TGTGCCAGCAGCCAAGGGGGCGGGAGGGCTTACGAGCAGTACTTC
CASSQGGGRAYEQYF
>TRBJ2-7|12|TRBV4-2|once|-
TGTGCCAGCAGCCTTAGCGCCTACGAGCAGTACTTC
CASSLSAYEQYF
>TRBJ2-7|14|TRBV7-2|-|TRBD2
TGTGCCAGCAGTTTTGGACTAGGAGACTACGAGCAGTACTTC
CASSFGLGDYEQYF
>TRBJ1-2|15|TRBV7-9|-|TRBD1
TGTGCCAGCAGCTTGGCAGGGGGTGAAATTGATGGCTACACCTTC
CASSLAGGEIDGYTF
>TRBJ2-2|14|TRBV5-6|-|-
TGTGCCAGCAGGCGGTACTCGAACACCGGGGAGCTGTTTTTT
CASRRYSNTGELFF
>TRBJ2-7|14|TRBV28|-|TRBD1
TGTGCCAGCAGGATCGGACAGGGGCCCTACGAGCAGTACTTC
CASRIGQGPYEQYF
>TRBJ2-7|14|TRBV30|-|TRBD1
TGTGCCTGGAGTGTAGGGGGCGTTGTGTACGAGCAGTACTTC
CAWSVGGVVYEQYF
>TRBJ1-3|14|TRBV30|once|-
TGTGCCTGCCCTAATCCGGTCTCTGGAAACACCATATATTTT
CACPNPVSGNTIYF